This T cell receptor beta chain was observed in a study of cytomegalovirus exposure and HLA in healthy donors. Overall study context: The Caucasian-associated ancestry cluster contained about four fifths of the approximately 400 genotyped donors.

Losses at the gene ends were 5 bases for V and 4 bases for J; bases not matched to a gene: 4. The CDR3 has 14 residues. Looked up from germline, CDR1 is PRHDT and CDR2 is FYEKMQ (reference sequence). Researchers ran the PCR with 60 Vbeta and 13 Jbeta primers. The protocol was immunoSEQ multiplex PCR, while the TCRdb copy is restricted to in-frame clones and leaves out a portion. The sample contains about 93,000 clones, 82% of which appear only once. Sequencing was done on a sample of PBMCs. The source of this sequence is a middle-aged man in good health and CMV-seronegative. J is TRBJ2-7 and V is TRBV13; 11 nucleotides align to TRBD1. This chain's CDR3 is CASSAGQGAYEQYF. CDR3 nucleotides: TGTGCCAGCAGCGCCGGACAGGGGGCTTACGAGCAGTACTTC.